The rows below give T cell receptor beta chains drawn from one sample of a study of blood T cell repertoires in COVID-19. Sequencing used immunoSEQ multiplex PCR; TCRdb keeps in-frame clones, though not all of them. The sample records over 90,000 clones, 70% to 90% being singletons. Sequencing used peripheral blood. These TCRs come from a man older than 75 with acute or convalescent COVID-19. The CDR3 runs from the conserved cysteine through the conserved F or W. D genes are given only for firm matches. Size is omitted from some rows. Given values are once, few, many or a class for expanded clones.

cdr3_aa cdr3_nt clone_size j_call d_call v_call
CASSQGRGFYEQYF TGTGCCAGCAGCCAAGGGCGAGGTTTCTACGAGCAGTACTTC NA TRBJ2-7 NA TRBV3-1/TRBV3-2
CASSRGVGSPLHF TGTGCCAGCAGCCGGGGGGTGGGGTCACCCCTCCACTTT NA TRBJ1-6 NA TRBV3-1/TRBV3-2
CARGQVQEETQYF TGTGCCAGGGGACAGGTGCAAGAAGAGACCCAGTACTTC NA TRBJ2-5 TRBD1 TRBV2
CASSYLEGGAPYEQYF TGTGCCAGCAGTTACCTAGAGGGGGGGGCCCCCTACGAGCAGTACTTC NA TRBJ2-7 NA TRBV6-5
CASRDPTGGGSGYTF TGTGCCAGCAGGGACCCGACAGGGGGGGGATCGGGCTACACCTTC few TRBJ1-2 TRBD1 TRBV28
CASSFPGTGGYGYTF TGTGCCAGCAGTTTTCCAGGGACGGGGGGCTATGGCTACACCTTC NA TRBJ1-2 NA TRBV28
CASSLVAMGLAGGWEQYF TGTGCCAGCAGCTTAGTCGCTATGGGACTAGCGGGAGGGTGGGAGCAGTACTTC NA TRBJ2-7 TRBD2 TRBV7-2
CSVDNAREGKQYF TGCAGCGTTGATAATGCCAGGGAGGGCAAGCAGTACTTC NA TRBJ2-7 TRBD2 TRBV29-1
CASKPGQGRVKNIQYF TGTGCCAGCAAACCGGGACAGGGTCGAGTCAAAAACATTCAGTACTTC NA TRBJ2-4 TRBD1 TRBV28
CASSLASSSGRYHEQYF TGTGCCAGCAGTTTAGCCTCATCTAGCGGGAGATATCACGAGCAGTACTTC NA TRBJ2-7 TRBD2 TRBV28
CASSIRDRGADTQYF TGTGCCAGCAGCATCCGGGACAGGGGGGCAGATACGCAGTATTTT NA TRBJ2-3 TRBD1 TRBV7-6
CASSGQGRETQYF TGTGCCAGCTCGGGACAGGGACGGGAGACCCAGTACTTC NA TRBJ2-5 TRBD1 TRBV7-2
CATREQGNTGELFF TGTGCCACCCGGGAGCAGGGGAACACCGGGGAGCTGTTTTTT NA TRBJ2-2 NA TRBV10-3
CASSMGAGQETQYF TGTGCCAGTAGTATGGGAGCGGGCCAAGAGACCCAGTACTTC NA TRBJ2-5 NA TRBV19
CSVVGTDGYTF TGCAGCGTTGTCGGGACAGACGGCTACACCTTC NA TRBJ1-2 TRBD1 TRBV29-1
CASRGGRGNEQFF TGTGCTTCAAGGGGGGGCCGGGGTAATGAGCAGTTCTTC NA TRBJ2-1 NA TRBV7-3
CASSPSQGAMGQPQHF TGTGCCAGTAGTCCATCACAGGGCGCTATGGGTCAGCCCCAGCATTTT NA TRBJ1-5 NA TRBV19
CASSYAGRGSNQPQHF TGTGCCAGCAGTTACGCGGGACGTGGTAGCAATCAGCCCCAGCATTTT NA TRBJ1-5 NA TRBV6-2/TRBV6-3
CASRRQGLRTEAFF TGTGCCAGCAGACGACAGGGGCTTCGCACTGAAGCTTTCTTT NA TRBJ1-1 TRBD1 TRBV28
CASSPGPRTSGNYNEQFF TGTGCCAGCAGCCCCGGCCCCCGGACTAGCGGGAACTACAATGAGCAGTTCTTC NA TRBJ2-1 TRBD2 TRBV3-1/TRBV3-2
CASSPGGQQYF TGTGCCAGCAGTCCAGGGGGCCAGCAGTACTTC NA TRBJ2-7 TRBD1 TRBV6-5
CASSVFPEQGPYEQYF TGTGCCAGCAGCGTATTCCCAGAACAGGGCCCCTACGAGCAGTACTTC NA TRBJ2-7 NA TRBV9
CASSQARGSYEQYF TGCGCCAGCAGCCAAGCGAGAGGGTCCTACGAGCAGTACTTC NA TRBJ2-7 NA TRBV4-3
CASSRLPGQGQTQYF TGTGCCAGCAGCCGCTTACCGGGACAGGGGCAGACCCAGTACTTC NA TRBJ2-5 TRBD1 TRBV3-1/TRBV3-2
CSATVETQYF TGCAGTGCTACCGTGGAGACCCAGTACTTC NA TRBJ2-5 NA TRBV20-1
CASSVDRVQGYTF TGTGCCAGTAGTGTCGACAGGGTGCAGGGCTACACCTTC NA TRBJ1-2 TRBD1 TRBV19
CASSLVDSPTQYF TGTGCCAGCAGCTTAGTGGACAGTCCTACGCAGTATTTT NA TRBJ2-3 NA TRBV7-2
CASSSPGGSGSGELFF TGTGCCAGCAGTTCTCCTGGAGGTAGCGGGAGCGGGGAGCTGTTTTTT NA TRBJ2-2 TRBD2 TRBV28